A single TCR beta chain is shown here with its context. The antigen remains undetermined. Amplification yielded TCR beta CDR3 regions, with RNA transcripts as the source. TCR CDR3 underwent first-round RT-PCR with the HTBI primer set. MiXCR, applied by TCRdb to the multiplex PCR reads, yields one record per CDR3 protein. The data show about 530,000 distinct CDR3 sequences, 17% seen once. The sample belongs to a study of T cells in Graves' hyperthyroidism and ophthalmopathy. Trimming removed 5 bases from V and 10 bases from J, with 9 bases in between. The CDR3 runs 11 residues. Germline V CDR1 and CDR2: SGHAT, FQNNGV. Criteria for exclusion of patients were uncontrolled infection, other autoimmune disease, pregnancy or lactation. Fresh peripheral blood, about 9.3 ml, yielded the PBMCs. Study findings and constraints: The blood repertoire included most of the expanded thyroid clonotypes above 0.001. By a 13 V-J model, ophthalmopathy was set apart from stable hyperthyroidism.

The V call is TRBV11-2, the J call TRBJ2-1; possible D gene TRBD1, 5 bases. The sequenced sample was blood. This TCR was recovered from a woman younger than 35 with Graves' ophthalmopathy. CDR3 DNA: TGTGCCAGCAGCCAGGGCGGAGAGCAGTTCTTC. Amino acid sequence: CASSQGGEQFF. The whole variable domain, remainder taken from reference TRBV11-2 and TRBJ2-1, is EAGVAQSPRYKIIEKRQSVAFWCNPISGHATLYWYQQILGQGPKLLIQFQNNGVVDDSQLPKDRFSAERLKGVDSTLKIQPAKLEDSAVYLCASSQGGEQFFGPGTRLTVL.